Sequencing of this T cell receptor beta chain was carried out in a study of T cells after posttransplantation cyclophosphamide. Clones were read by immunoSEQ multiplex PCR, and TCRdb kept only the in-frame ones, dropping some. The sample presents under 7,500 clones, none singletons. The table lists this clone with many counts. Its antigen is unidentified. Busulfan-fludarabine conditioning, marrow transplant, and cyclophosphamide on days +3 and +4 were administered. CDR1 SGHTA and CDR2 FQGNSA come from the germline V gene. The V segment lost 5 bases and the J segment 4 bases; nucleotides outside the gene matches: 9. The CDR3 totals 15 residues. Findings of the study overall: TRB overlap between skin or GI tissue T cells and blood was limited.

The chain combines TRBV7-2 with TRBJ2-7; 9 nucleotides line up with TRBD1. Sequencing was performed on PBMCs, taken after allogeneic stem cell transplant with posttransplant cyclophosphamide. The sequence derives from a female patient aged 45-60 years who received an allogeneic stem cell transplant from an unrelated donor, was CMV-positive, and had acute GVHD only. Some T cells may possibly be graft donor cells. CDR3 DNA sequence: TGTGCCAGCAGCATGGATGGGACAGGGTATTACGAGCAGTACTTC. The encoded protein is CASSMDGTGYYEQYF.